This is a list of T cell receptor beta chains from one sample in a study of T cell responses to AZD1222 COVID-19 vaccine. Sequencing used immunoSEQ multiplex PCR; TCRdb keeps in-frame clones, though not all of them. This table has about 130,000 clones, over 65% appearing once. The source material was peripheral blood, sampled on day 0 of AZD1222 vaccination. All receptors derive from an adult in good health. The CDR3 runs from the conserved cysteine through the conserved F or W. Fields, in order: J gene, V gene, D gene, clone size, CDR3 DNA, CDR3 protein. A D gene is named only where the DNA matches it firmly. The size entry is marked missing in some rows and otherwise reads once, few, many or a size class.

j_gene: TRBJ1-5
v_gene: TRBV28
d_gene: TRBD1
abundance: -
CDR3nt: TGTGCCAGCAGTTATACAGGGGTCAATCAGCCCCAGCATTTT
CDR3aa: CASSYTGVNQPQHF

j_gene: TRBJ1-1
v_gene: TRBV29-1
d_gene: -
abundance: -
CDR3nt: TGCAGCGTTGGTTTACTGAACACTGAAGCTTTCTTT
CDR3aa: CSVGLLNTEAFF

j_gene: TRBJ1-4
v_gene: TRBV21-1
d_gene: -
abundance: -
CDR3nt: TGTGCCAGCAGCAAACGGCGGCCTAATGAAAAACTGTTTTTT
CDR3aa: CASSKRRPNEKLFF

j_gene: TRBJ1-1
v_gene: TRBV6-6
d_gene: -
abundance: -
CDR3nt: TGTGCCAGCTACCGGGGCCTGAACACTGAAGCTTTCTTT
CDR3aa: CASYRGLNTEAFF

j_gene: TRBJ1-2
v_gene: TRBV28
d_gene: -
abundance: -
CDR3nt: TGTGCCAGCAGCTCTTATAACTATGGCTACACCTTC
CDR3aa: CASSSYNYGYTF

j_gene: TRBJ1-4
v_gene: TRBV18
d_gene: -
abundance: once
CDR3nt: TGTGCCACCCACACGGGGACTAATGAAAAACTGTTTTTT
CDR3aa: CATHTGTNEKLFF

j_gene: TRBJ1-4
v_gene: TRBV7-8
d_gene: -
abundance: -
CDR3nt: TGTGCCAGCAGCGCAGAACTGAGAGAAAAACTGTTTTTT
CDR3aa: CASSAELREKLFF

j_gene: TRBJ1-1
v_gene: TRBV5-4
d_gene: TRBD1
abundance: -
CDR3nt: TGTGCCAGCAGCGTTAGAGGGGGCCTTTATGAAGCTTTCTTT
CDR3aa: CASSVRGGLYEAFF

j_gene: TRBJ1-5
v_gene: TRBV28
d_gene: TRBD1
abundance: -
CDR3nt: TGTGCCAGCAGTCTTCTATTCTCCAGGACAGGGGAAAGCAATCAGCCCCAGCATTTT
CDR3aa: CASSLLFSRTGESNQPQHF

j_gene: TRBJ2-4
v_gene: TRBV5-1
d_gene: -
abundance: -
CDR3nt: TGCGCCAGCAGCCTCGGGACGGGGAAAAACATTCAGTACTTC
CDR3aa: CASSLGTGKNIQYF

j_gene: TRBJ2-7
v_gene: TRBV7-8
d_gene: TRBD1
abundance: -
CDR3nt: TGTGCCAGCAGCCAGGGGGCCCTCACCTCCTACGAGCAGTACTTC
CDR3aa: CASSQGALTSYEQYF

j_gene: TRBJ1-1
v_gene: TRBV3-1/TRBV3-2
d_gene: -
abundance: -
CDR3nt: TGTGCCAGCACCCATCGGCGGACGAACACTGAAGCTTTCTTT
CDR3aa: CASTHRRTNTEAFF

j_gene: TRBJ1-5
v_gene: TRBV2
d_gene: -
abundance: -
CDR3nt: TGTGCCAGCAAGGAGGGACGTACTACAAATCAGCCCCAGCATTTT
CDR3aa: CASKEGRTTNQPQHF

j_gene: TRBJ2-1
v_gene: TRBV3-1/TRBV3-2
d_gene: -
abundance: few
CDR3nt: TGTGCCAGCAGCCAATCATGGGACGTCTACAATGAGCAGTTCTTC
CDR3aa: CASSQSWDVYNEQFF

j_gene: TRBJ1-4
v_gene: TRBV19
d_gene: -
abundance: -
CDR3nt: TGTGCCAGTAGTCCCCGCCTTGATGAAAAACTGTTTTTT
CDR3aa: CASSPRLDEKLFF

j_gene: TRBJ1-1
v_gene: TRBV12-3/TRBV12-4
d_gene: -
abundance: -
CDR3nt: TGTGCCAGCAGCCGAGACGCGCTCGGGGCTTTCTTT
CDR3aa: CASSRDALGAFF

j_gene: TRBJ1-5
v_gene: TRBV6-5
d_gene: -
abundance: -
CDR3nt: TGTGCCAGCAGTTACTCCTGGCCCGCGAGCAATCAGCCCCAGCATTTT
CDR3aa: CASSYSWPASNQPQHF

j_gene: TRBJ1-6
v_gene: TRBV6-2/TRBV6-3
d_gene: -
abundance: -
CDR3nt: TGTGCCAGCAGTTACGGGGCGGCCAATAATTCACCCCTCCACTTT
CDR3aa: CASSYGAANNSPLHF

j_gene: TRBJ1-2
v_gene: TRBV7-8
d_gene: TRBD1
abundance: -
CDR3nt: TGTGCCAGCAGCATAACCGGGACAGCGACTAACTATGGCTACACCTTC
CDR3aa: CASSITGTATNYGYTF

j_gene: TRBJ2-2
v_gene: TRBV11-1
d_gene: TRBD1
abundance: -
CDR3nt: TGTGCCAGCAGCTTAGACAGGGGTACCGGGGAGCTGTTTTTT
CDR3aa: CASSLDRGTGELFF

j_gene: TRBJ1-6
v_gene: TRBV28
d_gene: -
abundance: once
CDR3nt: TGTGCCAGCAGTTTATACGGTTCACCCCTCCACTTT
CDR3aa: CASSLYGSPLHF

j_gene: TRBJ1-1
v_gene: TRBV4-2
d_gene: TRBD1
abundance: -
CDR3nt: TGTGCCAGCAGCCAAGGGGACAGCCTCAACACTGAAGCTTTCTTT
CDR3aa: CASSQGDSLNTEAFF

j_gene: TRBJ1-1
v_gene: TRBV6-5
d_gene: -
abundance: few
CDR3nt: TGTGCCAGCAGAGACAGAGCAATGAACACTGAAGCTTTCTTT
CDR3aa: CASRDRAMNTEAFF

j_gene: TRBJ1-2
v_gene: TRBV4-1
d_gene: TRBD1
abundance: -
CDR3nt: TGCGCCAGCAGCCAGCCGGACAGGGAGAGGTATGGCTACACCTTC
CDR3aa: CASSQPDRERYGYTF

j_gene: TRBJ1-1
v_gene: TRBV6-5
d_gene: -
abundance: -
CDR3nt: TGTGCCAGCAGGGGAAGGGGGATCGCTGAAGCTTTCTTT
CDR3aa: CASRGRGIAEAFF

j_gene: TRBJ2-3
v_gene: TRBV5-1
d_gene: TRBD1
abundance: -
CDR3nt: TGCGCCAGCAGACCCGGACAGGGGTCCCGTGTTGGGACAGATACGCAGTATTTT
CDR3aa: CASRPGQGSRVGTDTQYF

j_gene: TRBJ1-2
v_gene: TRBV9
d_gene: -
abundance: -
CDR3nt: TGTGCCAGCAGCGTAGGCCAGGGGCCAGCGGCGGACTATGGCTACACCTTC
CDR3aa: CASSVGQGPAADYGYTF

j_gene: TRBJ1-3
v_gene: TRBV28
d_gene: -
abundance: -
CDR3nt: TGTGCCAGCAGTTCCAGGATGGGGGCTTCTGGAAACACCATATATTTT
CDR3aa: CASSSRMGASGNTIYF

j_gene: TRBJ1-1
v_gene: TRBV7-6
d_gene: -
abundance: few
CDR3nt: TGTGCCAGCAGCTTAGGGGCCTTGGGGCCAGGGGCGAGTGAAGCTTTCTTT
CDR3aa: CASSLGALGPGASEAFF

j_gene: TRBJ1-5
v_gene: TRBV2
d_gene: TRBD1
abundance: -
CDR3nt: TGTGCCAGCAGTGATAGGACAGGGGGCGTAGGTCAGCCCCAGCATTTT
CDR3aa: CASSDRTGGVGQPQHF

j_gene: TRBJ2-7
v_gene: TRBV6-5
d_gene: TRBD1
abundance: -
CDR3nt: TGTGCCAGCACCCCCGGGACAGGGGGCTCCTACGAGCAGTACTTC
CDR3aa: CASTPGTGGSYEQYF

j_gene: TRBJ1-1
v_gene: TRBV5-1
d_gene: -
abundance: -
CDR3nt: TGCGCCAGCAGCCCCAGGGGAGAGGGGAAGAACACTGAAGCTTTCTTT
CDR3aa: CASSPRGEGKNTEAFF

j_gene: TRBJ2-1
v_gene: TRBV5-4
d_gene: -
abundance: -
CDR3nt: TGTGCCAGCAGCTTGGCCGGTGGAGGGAGCTCCTACAATGAGCAGTTCTTC
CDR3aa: CASSLAGGGSSYNEQFF

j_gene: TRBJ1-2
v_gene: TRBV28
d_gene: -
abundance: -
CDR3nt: TGTGCCAGCTGCGGGGGGCCCCTCACCTTC
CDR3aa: CASCGGPLTF

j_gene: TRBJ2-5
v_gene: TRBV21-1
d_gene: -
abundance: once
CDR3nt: TGTGCCAGCAGCTCCAGGACTAGCGGGGATGAGACCCAGTACTTC
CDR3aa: CASSSRTSGDETQYF

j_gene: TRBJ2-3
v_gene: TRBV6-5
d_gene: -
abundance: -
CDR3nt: TGTGCCAGCAGTTATGACAGGCTAGCTCAGTATTTT
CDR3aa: CASSYDRLAQYF

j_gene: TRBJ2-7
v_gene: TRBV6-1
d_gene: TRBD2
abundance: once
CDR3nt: TGTGCCAGCAGTGAAAGCGGGGGCGCCCCCTACGAGCAGTACTTC
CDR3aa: CASSESGGAPYEQYF

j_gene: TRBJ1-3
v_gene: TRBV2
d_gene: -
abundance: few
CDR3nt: TGTGCCAGCAGTCCCCGGGTGGAAGGAGGAAACACCATATATTTT
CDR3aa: CASSPRVEGGNTIYF

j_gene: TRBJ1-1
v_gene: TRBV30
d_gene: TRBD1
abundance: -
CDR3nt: TGTGCCCGGGATGGGACAGGGGGCCTGGCTGAAGCTTTCTTT
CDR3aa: CARDGTGGLAEAFF

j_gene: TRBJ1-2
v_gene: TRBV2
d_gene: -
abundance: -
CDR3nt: TGTGCCAGCAGTTCACCCGCGACAGTCTATGGCTACACCTTC
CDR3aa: CASSSPATVYGYTF

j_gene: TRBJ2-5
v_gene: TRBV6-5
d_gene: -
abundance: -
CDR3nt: TGTGCCAGCAGTACTAGCAAAGAGACCCAGTACTTC
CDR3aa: CASSTSKETQYF

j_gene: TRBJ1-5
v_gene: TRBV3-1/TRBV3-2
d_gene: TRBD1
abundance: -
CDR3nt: TGTGCCAGCAGCCAAGGAGACAGGGTCGTGGATTTT
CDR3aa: CASSQGDRVVDF